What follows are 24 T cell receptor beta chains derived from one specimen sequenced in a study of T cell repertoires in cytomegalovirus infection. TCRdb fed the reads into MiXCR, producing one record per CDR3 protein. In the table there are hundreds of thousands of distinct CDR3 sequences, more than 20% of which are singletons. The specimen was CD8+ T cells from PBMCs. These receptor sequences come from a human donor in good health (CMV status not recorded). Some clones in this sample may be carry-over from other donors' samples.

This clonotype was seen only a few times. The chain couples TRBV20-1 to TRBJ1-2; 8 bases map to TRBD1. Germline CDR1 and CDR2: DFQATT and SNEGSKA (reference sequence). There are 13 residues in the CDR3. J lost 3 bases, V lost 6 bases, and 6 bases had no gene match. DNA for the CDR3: TGCAGTGCCAAGACAGGGGATCACTATGGCTACACCTTC. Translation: CSAKTGDHYGYTF.

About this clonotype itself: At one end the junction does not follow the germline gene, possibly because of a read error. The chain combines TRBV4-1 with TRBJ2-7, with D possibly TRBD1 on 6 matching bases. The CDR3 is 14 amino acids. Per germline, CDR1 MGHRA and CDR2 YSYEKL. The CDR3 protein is CDSSQTGTAYEQYF. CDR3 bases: TGTGACAGCAGCCAAACAGGGACCGCCTACGAGCAGTACTTC.

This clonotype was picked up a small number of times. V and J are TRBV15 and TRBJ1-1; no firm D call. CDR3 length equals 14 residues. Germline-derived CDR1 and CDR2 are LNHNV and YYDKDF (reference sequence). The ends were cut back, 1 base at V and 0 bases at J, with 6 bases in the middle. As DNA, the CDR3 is TGTGCCACCAGCAGAGGCGGCATGAACACTGAAGCTTTCTTT. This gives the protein CATSRGGMNTEAFF.

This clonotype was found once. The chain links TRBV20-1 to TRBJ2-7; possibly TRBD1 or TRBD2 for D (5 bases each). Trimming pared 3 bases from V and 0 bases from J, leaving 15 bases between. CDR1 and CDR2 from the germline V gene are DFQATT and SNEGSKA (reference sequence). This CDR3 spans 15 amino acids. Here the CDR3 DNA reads TGCAGTGCTAGGGGGACCGGTAGGAGCTCCTACGAGCAGTACTTC. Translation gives CSARGTGRSSYEQYF.

CDR3 in amino acids: CASRSSGGPRTDTQYF. The CDR3, as DNA: TGTGCCAGCAGGTCTAGCGGGGGACCCCGCACAGATACGCAGTATTTT. The rearrangement links TRBV7-6 to TRBJ2-3, with 10 nucleotides matching TRBD2. V lost 6 bases to trimming and J lost 1 base; unmatched junction nucleotides: 7. Germline lookup yields CDR1 SGHVS and CDR2 FNYEAQ. The CDR3 extends over 16 amino acids.

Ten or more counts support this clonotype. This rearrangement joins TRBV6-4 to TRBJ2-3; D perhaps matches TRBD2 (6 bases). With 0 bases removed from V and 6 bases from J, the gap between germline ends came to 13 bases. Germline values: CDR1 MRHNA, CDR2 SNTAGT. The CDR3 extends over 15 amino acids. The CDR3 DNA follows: TGTGCCAGCAGTGACTCGGGAGGAGGAGCGGATACGCAGTATTTT. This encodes CASSDSGGGADTQYF.

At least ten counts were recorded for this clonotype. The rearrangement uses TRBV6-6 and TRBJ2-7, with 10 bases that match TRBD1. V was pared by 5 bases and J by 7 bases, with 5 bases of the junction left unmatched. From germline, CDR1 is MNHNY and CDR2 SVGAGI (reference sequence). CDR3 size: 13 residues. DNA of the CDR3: TGTGCCAGCAGTCCGGGACAGGGGTGGGAGCAGTACGTC. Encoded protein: CASSPGQGWEQYV.

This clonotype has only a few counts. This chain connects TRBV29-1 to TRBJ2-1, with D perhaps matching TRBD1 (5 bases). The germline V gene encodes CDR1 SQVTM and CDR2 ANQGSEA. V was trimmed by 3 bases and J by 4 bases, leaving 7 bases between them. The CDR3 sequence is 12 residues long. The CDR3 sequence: CSVDRQYNEQFF. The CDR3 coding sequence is TGCAGCGTTGATCGACAGTACAATGAGCAGTTCTTC.

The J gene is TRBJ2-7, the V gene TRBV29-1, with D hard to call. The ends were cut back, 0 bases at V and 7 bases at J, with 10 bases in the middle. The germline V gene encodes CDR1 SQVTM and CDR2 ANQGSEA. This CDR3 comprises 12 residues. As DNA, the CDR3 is TGCAGCGTTGAAGATCGGTCCGGGGAGCAGTACTTC. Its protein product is CSVEDRSGEQYF.

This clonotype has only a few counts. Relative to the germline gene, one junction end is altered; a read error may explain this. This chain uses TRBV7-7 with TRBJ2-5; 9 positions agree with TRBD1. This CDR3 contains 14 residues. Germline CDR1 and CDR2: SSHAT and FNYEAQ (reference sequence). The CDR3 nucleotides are TGTGCTAGCAGCAAGACAGGGGGACGAGAGACCCAGTACTTC. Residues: CASSKTGGRETQYF.

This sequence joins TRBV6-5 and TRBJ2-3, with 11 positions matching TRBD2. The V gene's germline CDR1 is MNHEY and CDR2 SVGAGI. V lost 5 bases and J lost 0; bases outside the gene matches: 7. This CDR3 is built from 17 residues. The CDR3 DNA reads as TGTGCCAGCAGTATATTTAGCGGGGGGGCTAGCACAGATACGCAGTATTTT. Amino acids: CASSIFSGGASTDTQYF.

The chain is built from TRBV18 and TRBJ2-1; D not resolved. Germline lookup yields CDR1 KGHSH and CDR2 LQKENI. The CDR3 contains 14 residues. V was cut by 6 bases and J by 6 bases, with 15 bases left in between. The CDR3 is CASSPAKARNEQFF. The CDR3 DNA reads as TGTGCCAGCTCCCCAGCGAAGGCTCGCAATGAGCAGTTCTTC.

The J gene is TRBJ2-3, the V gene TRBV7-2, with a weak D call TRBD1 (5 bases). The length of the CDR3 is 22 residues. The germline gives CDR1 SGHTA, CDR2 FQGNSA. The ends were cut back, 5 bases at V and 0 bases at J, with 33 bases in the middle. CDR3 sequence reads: CASSTPGPLRISGALSTDTQYF. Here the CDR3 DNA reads TGTGCCAGCAGCACCCCCGGCCCTCTCCGGATCAGTGGGGCGCTGAGCACAGATACGCAGTATTTT.

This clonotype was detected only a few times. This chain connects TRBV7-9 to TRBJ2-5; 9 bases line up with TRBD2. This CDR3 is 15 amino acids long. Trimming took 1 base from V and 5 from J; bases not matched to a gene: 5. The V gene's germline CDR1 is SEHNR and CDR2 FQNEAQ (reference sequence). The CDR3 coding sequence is TGTGCCAGCAGCTTAGTATCTAGCGGGGTGGAGACCCAGTACTTC. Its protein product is CASSLVSSGVETQYF.

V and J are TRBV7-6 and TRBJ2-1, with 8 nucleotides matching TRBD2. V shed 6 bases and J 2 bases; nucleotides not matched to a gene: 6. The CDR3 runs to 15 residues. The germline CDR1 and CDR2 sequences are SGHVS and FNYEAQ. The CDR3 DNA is TGTGCCAGCAGACCCGCGGGGGGAACCTACAATGAGCAGTTCTTC. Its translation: CASRPAGGTYNEQFF.

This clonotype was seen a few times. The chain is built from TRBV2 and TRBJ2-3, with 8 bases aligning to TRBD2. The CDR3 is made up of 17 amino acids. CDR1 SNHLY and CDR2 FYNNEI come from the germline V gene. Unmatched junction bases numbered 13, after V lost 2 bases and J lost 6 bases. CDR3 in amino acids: CASSEPRGGSGLDTQYF. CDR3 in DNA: TGTGCCAGCAGTGAACCTCGCGGGGGGTCTGGGTTGGATACGCAGTATTTT. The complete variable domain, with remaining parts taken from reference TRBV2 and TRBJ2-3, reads EPEVTQTPSHQVTQMGQEVILRCVPISNHLYFYWYRQILGQKVEFLVSFYNNEISEKSEIFDDQFSVERPDGSNFTLKIRSTKLEDSAMYFCASSEPRGGSGLDTQYFGPGTRLTVL.

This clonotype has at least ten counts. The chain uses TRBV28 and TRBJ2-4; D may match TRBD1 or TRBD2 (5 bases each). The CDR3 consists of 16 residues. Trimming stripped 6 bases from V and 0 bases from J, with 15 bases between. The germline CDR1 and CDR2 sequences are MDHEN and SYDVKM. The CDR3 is CASSPMGELAKNIQYF. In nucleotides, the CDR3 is TGTGCCAGCAGCCCAATGGGGGAACTAGCCAAAAACATTCAGTACTTC. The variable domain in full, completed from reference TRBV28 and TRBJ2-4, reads DVKVTQSSRYLVKRTGEKVFLECVQDMDHENMFWYRQDPGLGLRLIYFSYDVKMKEKGDIPEGYSVSREKKERFSLILESASTNQTSMYLCASSPMGELAKNIQYFGAGTRLSVL.

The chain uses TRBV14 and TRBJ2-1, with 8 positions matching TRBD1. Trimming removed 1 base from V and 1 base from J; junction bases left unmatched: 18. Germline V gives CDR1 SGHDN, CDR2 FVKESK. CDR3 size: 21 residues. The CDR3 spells CASSQVGIGQGNFRSYNEQFF. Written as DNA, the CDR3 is TGTGCCAGCAGCCAAGTGGGGATCGGACAGGGCAATTTCCGATCCTACAATGAGCAGTTCTTC.

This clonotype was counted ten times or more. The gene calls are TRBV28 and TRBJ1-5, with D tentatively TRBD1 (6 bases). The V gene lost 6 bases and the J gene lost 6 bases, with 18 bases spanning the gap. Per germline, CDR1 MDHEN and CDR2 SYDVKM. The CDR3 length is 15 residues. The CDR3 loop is CASSRPSTQGQPQHF. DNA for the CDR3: TGTGCCAGCAGCCGTCCTTCTACACAGGGTCAGCCCCAGCATTTT.

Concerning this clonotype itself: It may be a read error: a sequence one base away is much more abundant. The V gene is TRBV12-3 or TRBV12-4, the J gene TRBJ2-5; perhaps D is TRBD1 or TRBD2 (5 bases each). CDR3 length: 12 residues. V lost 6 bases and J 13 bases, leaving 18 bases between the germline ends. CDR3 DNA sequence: TGTGCCAGCAGCTCGGGACGGTGGGCCCGGTACTTC. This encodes CASSSGRWARYF.

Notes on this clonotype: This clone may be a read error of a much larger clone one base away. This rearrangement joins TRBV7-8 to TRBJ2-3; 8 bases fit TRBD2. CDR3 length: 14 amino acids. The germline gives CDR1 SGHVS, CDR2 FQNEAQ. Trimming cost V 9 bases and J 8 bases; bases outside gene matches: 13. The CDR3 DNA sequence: TGTGCCAGGAGCAAAAAGGCGGGGGGTAGTACGCAGTATTTT. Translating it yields CARSKKAGGSTQYF.

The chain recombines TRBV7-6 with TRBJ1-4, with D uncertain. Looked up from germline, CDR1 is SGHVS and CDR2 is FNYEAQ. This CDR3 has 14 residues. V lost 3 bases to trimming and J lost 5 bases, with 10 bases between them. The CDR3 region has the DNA TGTGCCAGCAGCTTGACACAAGCGAATGAAAAACTGTTTTTT. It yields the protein CASSLTQANEKLFF.

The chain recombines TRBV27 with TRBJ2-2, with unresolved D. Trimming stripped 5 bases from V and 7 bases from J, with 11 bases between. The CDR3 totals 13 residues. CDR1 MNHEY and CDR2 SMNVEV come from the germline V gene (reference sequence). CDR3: CASSPGLGGELFF. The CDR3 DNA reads TGTGCCAGCAGTCCCGGGTTGGGCGGGGAGCTGTTTTTT.

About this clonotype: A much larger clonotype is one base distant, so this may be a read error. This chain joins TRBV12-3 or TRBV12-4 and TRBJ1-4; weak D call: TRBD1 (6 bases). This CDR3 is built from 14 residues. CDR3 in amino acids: CVSRGGPYNEKLFF. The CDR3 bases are TGTGTCAGCAGAGGGGGGCCCTATAATGAAAAACTGTTTTTT.